What follows is one T cell receptor beta chain and its context. The specificity of this receptor is unknown. The data were obtained in a study of cytomegalovirus exposure and HLA in healthy donors (dated by TCRdb to the late 2010s). General notes on the study: In an earlier analysis of approximately 640 of the donors, 276 Gb of sequence data and 90 million to 120 million unique TCR beta sequences from about 190 million T cells were reported. Besides the first cohort of roughly 660 subjects, a separate validation cohort made up of roughly 120 different subjects was used. A later genetic analysis used genome-wide SNP genotypes for about three fifths of the roughly 700 donors, treating that subset as a discovery cohort. A handful of DR-DQ haplotypes were handled as single units for association and clustering because linkage in the cohort was strong. The number of donors typed differed by locus, with 629-630 for A, B, C, DRB1 and DQB1, around 500 for DQA1, about 610 for DPA1, and approximately 470 for DPB1. HLA typing covered class I and class II loci at four-digit resolution. Of the 350 to 450 genotyped donors, over 80% were placed in the genetic ancestry cluster associated with self-reported Caucasian donors. In the later analysis, no new phenotypic data were used to find candidate immune exposures; instead, reliance was placed on TCR beta sequences and their occurrence across donors. The study aimed to test whether signatures of past pathogen exposure could be identified by cataloging public T cell receptors. The study profiled the T cell repertoires of fewer than 850 subjects by immunosequencing and related them to cytomegalovirus serostatus. An early release covering roughly 640 HLA-typed donors comprised 300 to 350 gigabases of sequencing data and 65 million to 100 million unique TCR sequences. Donor age, sex, ethnicity and CMV serostatus were compiled alongside the repertoire data. An earlier analysis of fewer than 700 of the donors applied high-throughput TCR beta sequencing to assess whether each TCR beta V gene segment acted as functional or pseudogenic. A later analysis re-examined previously published TCR beta repertoires from 610 or so donors and added high-resolution HLA genotyping to investigate patterns of TCR occurrence. Every discovery cohort repertoire had been produced on one sequencing platform. Among 398 genotyped donors of the cohort, an average of approximately 250,000 unique TCR beta nucleotide sequences were sequenced per donor, roughly 20% of them non-productive. To predict cytomegalovirus infection status, the study combined high-throughput TCR immunosequencing, statistical association of individual TCRs with disease status, and machine learning. What the study reported, not specific to this receptor: Specific HLA alleles were associated with 16,951 TCR beta sequences at a false discovery rate of 0.05 in a later analysis. According to a later analysis, most CMV-associated TCR beta chains appeared to be HLA-restricted, and the HLA associations seemed to be driven largely by CMV exposure. In a later analysis, HLA-associated TCR beta chains were found to be more clonally expanded and to have lower generation probabilities than equally common non-associated chains. Because the 87-base-pair reads could not distinguish some IMGT-functional V segments, including TRBV6-2 and TRBV6-3, those segments were excluded. For the cohort, immune exposure information was limited to CMV serostatus. Most TCR sequences were seen in very few donors, while some public TCRs were found in many individuals. In both the original and validation cohorts, the classifier was reported to diagnose cytomegalovirus status with high specificity and sensitivity. Assigning TCR associations to individual alleles was difficult when HLA alleles, especially DR and DQ, strongly co-occurred. The study gave a list of 150 to 200 TCR beta chains associated with cytomegalovirus. Because counts were too low, seventeen rarely observed V segments, including chromosome 9 orphons, were left out of the earlier analysis of about 500 of the donors. The presence/absence analyses assumed that sequencing depth was roughly uniform across donors, and that assumption may not be true. In a later genetic analysis, a missense DCLRE1C variant was associated with V-gene and J-gene trimming of TCR beta chains, and the association was replicated in an independent cohort. A further reported finding was that TCR beta sequences accurately predicted the HLA-A and HLA-B alleles for most subjects in the first cohort. The sequencing pipeline was judged likely to have produced a cluster of highly shared sequence variants as a technical artifact. According to a later analysis, parvovirus B19, influenza, CMV and Epstein-Barr virus appeared linked to several top co-occurrence clusters. The authors suggested that the approach could potentially be generalized to other disease states and immunological phenotypes. Because HLA typing was unavailable for some donors at each locus, only the typed subset was used in association tests. In a later analysis, the rate of TCR association differed among HLA loci, with DRB1 alleles having the most associated TCRs and HLA-C alleles having the fewest. In an earlier analysis of approximately 590 of the donors, most TCR beta V segments were observed in productive rearrangements about 87% or about 30% of the time, broadly matching IMGT annotations. In vitro tests confirmed that a few of the cytomegalovirus-associated TCR beta chains recognize cytomegalovirus antigens. Linkage disequilibrium might explain the correlated functional status among segregating V segments, but an unknown experimental factor could not be excluded. In a later genetic analysis, fewer N-insertions in productive TCRs were reported among donors in an Asian-associated ancestry cluster than the approximately 710-donor mean. This cohort had only TCR beta chains sequenced, and the lack of alpha or paired-chain data limited which features could be detected.

The cohort was made up of approximately 670 healthy bone marrow donors. At the time of sampling, all cohort members were nominally healthy, though unrecorded immune exposures were likely present. The donor tested CMV seronegative and was one of the 352 seronegative cohort members. A peripheral blood sample was collected from each donor, and TCR beta sequencing was performed on peripheral blood mononuclear cells. Genomic DNA extraction from the blood cell samples was performed with the Qiagen DNeasy Blood Extraction Kit. Trimming removed 2 bases from V and 0 bases from J, leaving 10 bases between the germline ends. From the cysteine through the phenylalanine, the CDR3 covers 15 amino acids. Left in the record is the CDR3 DNA by itself, 45 bases read in frame from the first base. CDR1 SGHVS and CDR2 FQNEAQ were looked up in the germline V gene. The library relied on the immunoSEQ multiplex PCR assay. For the multiplex PCR, a mixture combining 60 forward primers for TCR Vbeta segments and 13 reverse primers for TCR Jbeta segments was used. A multiplex PCR assay on genomic DNA amplified the CDR3 region of rearranged TCR beta genes. On the Illumina HiSeq System, the amplified TCR beta libraries were sequenced as 87-base-pair reads. In the authors' own workflow: A later analysis tallied around 80 million unique TCR beta chains across the 700 or so repertoires, and around 12 million of those chains were shared by two or more donors. Raw reads were error-corrected and collapsed into unique sequences with a nearest-neighbor algorithm that merged closely related sequences to remove PCR and sequencing errors. CDR3 sequences were aligned to IMGT reference sequences to assign V, D and J gene segments. For a sequence to be retained, a match of at least six nucleotides to both a V gene segment and a J gene segment was required. Rearrangements were classified as productive when the CDR3 lacked stop codons and remained in frame with V and J, and all other rearrangements were classified as non-productive. Following IMGT convention, CDR3 was defined as the stretch from the second conserved V-encoded cysteine to the conserved J-encoded phenylalanine. The earlier analysis of a few hundred of the donors excluded sequences that lacked an unambiguous match to a single V gene segment. In an earlier analysis of several hundred of the donors, V segments were called functional above 56.7% productive rearrangements and were called segregating when the between-donor standard deviation exceeded 5%. A statistical classification framework was built for diagnosing cytomegalovirus status from the catalog of TCR beta chain sequences. In a later analysis, V and J genes were assigned by comparing TCR nucleotide sequences against IMGT/GENE-DB human TR gene sequences. A later analysis assigned CDR3 sequences and most-parsimonious VDJ recombination scenarios with the TCRdist pipeline. A later analysis defined each TCR beta chain by its CDR3 amino acid sequence plus V-gene family, and excluded reads lacking a unique V-gene family. To address suspected cross-contamination and a sequencing artifact, a later analysis removed around 600 highly shared, low-generation-probability nucleotide sequences. A later analysis calculated a clonal expansion index for each public chain from normalized within-repertoire ranks of inferred template counts. In a later analysis, generation probabilities were computed with a VDJ recombination model fitted to out-of-frame rearrangements, and the resulting probabilities were checked against IGoR. In a later analysis, hypergeometric tests were used to score TCR-TCR, TCR-HLA and TCR-CMV co-occurrence, with a repertoire-size bias correction applied to TCR pairs. A later analysis estimated false discovery rates by permuting HLA or CMV assignments 20 times. A later analysis grouped co-occurring TCRs with DBSCAN, adding TCRdist sequence similarity when clustering within HLA-allele-positive subsets. Repertoires with fewer than 30,000 or more than 120,000 public chains were left out of co-occurrence clustering, as were about 5 repertoires with anomalous nucleotide sharing. Imported from immuneACCESS, the table was reduced by TCRdb to in-frame sequences with V and J called. These copies leave out some clones; in studies compared against another copy, an unresolved V gene accounts for under half, and the cause of the remainder is not known. D and trimming were read from the DNA, whereas the V and J calls and clone size are those reported in that table. In this sample's table one finds under 120,000 clones. The top ten clonotypes cover 0.59% of the sample.

The receptor's source is a man aged 45-60 years in good health and CMV-seronegative. The chain is encoded by TRBV7-8 joined to TRBJ2-5; TRBD2 is a possible D gene, resting on 6 matching bases. Input material: PBMCs. The nucleotide sequence is given as TGTGCCAGCAGCTTAACTTCGGGGGACCAAGAGACCCAGTACTTC. Translated, it gives CASSLTSGDQETQYF.